This TCR beta chain was sequenced during a study of radiotherapy plus CTLA-4 blockade in lung cancer. V lost 10 bases and J lost 0; bases outside the gene matches: 4. CDR3 length equals 14 residues. Germline CDR1 and CDR2: MGHRA and YSYEKL. Here immunoSEQ multiplex PCR was the method, and the copy in TCRdb shows in-frame clones only, minus some. Among 65,000 to 95,000 clones listed, around 87% were seen once. Patients with chemo-refractory metastatic non-small-cell lung cancer received focal radiation plus CTLA-4 blockade with ipilimumab. V is TRBV4-1 and J is TRBJ2-2; 8 nucleotides match TRBD2. The source material was peripheral blood, sampled from a patient treated with radiotherapy plus ipilimumab. The receptor's source is a human donor with non-small cell lung cancer that progressed on radiotherapy plus ipilimumab. CDR3 in amino acids: CATKLAANTGELFF. CDR3 coding DNA: TGCGCCACCAAACTAGCGGCGAACACCGGGGAGCTGTTTTTT.